Listed here is a single T cell receptor (beta chain). These data come from a study of CD8 T cells in Susac syndrome. The CDR3 length is 13 residues. V was clipped by 4 bases and J by 7 bases; unmatched bases: 6. Germline V gives CDR1 MNHEY, CDR2 SVGAGI. Reverse transcription of about 0.45 to 1 ug RNA was carried out with random hexamers. TCRdb used MiXCR to reprocess the immunoSEQ multiplex PCR reads, holding one entry per CDR3 protein. The table has some 180,000 distinct CDR3 sequences, just under 95% seen once. The sample was CD4+ T cells from PBMCs. V gene TRBV6-5 combines with J gene TRBJ1-2; 7 bases are a match to TRBD1. This receptor was taken from a human donor with Susac syndrome. The chain's CDR3 is CASSSTGYGGYTF. DNA of the CDR3: TGTGCCAGCAGTTCGACAGGGTATGGTGGCTACACCTTC.